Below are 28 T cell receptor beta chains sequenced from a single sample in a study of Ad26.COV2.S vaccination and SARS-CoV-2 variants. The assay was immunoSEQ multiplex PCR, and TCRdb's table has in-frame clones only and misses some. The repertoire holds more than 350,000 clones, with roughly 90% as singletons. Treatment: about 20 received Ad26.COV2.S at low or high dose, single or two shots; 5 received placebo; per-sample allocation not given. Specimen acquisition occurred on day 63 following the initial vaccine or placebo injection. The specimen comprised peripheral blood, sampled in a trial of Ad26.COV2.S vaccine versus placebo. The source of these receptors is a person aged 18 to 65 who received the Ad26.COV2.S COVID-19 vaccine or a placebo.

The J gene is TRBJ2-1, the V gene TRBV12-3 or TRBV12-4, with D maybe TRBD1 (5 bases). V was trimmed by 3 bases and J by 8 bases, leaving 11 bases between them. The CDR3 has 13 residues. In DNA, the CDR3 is TGTGCCAGCAGTTTTAGGGGAAGCGATGAGCAGTTCTTC. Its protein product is CASSFRGSDEQFF.

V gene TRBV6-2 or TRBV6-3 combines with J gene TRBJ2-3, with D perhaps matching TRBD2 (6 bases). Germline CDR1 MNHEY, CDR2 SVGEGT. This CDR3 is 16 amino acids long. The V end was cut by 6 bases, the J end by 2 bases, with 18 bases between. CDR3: CASSPRGREYTDTQYF. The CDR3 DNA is TGTGCCAGCAGCCCTCGAGGGCGGGAATACACAGATACGCAGTATTTT.

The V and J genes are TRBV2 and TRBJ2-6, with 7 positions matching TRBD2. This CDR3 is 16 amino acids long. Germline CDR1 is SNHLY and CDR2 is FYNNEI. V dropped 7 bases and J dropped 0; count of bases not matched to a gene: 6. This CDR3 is CASKGLSLSGANVLTF. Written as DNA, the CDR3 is TGTGCCAGCAAGGGACTAAGCCTCTCTGGGGCCAACGTCCTGACTTTC.

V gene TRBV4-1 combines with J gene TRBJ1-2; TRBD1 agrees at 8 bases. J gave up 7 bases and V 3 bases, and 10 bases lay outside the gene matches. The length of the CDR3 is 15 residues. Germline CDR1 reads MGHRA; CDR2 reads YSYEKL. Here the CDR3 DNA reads TGCGCCAGCAGCCACGGACAGGGACCCCTCCGTGGCTACACCTTC. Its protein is CASSHGQGPLRGYTF.

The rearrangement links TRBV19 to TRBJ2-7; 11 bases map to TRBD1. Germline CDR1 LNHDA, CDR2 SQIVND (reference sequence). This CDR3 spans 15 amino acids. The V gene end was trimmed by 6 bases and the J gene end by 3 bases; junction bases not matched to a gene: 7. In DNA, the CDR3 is TGTGCCAGTAGCCTAGGACAGGGGGCCCACTACGAGCAGTACTTC. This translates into CASSLGQGAHYEQYF.

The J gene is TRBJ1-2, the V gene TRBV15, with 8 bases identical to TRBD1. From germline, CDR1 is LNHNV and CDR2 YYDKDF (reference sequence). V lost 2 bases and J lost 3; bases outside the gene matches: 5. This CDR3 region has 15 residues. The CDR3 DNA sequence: TGTGCCACCAGCAGACTGGACAGGGTCGACTATGGCTACACCTTC. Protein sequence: CATSRLDRVDYGYTF.

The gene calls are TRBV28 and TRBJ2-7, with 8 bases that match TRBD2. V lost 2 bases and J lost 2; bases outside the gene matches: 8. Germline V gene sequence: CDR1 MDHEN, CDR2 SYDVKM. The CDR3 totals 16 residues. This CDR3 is CASSLLLSGSTYEQYF. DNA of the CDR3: TGTGCCAGCAGTTTACTACTGAGCGGGAGTACCTACGAGCAGTACTTC.

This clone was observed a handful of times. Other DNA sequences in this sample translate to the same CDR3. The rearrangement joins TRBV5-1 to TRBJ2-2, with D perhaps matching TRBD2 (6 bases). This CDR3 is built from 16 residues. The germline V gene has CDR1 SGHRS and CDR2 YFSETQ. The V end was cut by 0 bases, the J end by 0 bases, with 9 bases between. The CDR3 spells CASSLGPGANTGELFF. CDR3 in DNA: TGCGCCAGCAGCTTGGGCCCGGGGGCGAACACCGGGGAGCTGTTTTTT.

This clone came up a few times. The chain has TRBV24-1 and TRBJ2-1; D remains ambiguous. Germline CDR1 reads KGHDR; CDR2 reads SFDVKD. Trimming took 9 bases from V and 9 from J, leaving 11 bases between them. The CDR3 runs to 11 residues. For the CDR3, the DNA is TGTGCCACCGCCGGTTCACGTGAGCAGTTCTTC. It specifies CATAGSREQFF.

CDR3 residues: CASSLNAGGEYEQYF. The DNA of the CDR3 is TGCGCCAGCAGCTTGAACGCAGGGGGCGAATACGAGCAGTACTTC. The V and J genes are TRBV5-1 and TRBJ2-7, with 8 bases matching TRBD1. The CDR3 totals 15 residues. Germline V lookup: CDR1 SGHRS, CDR2 YFSETQ. V was clipped by 1 base and J by 4 bases; unmatched bases: 7.

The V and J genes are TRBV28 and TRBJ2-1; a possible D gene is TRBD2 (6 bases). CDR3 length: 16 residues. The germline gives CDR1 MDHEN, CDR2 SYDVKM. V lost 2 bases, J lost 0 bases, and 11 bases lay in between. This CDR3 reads CASSLLAPSSYNEQFF. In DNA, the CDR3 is TGTGCCAGCAGTTTACTAGCGCCGAGCTCCTACAATGAGCAGTTCTTC.

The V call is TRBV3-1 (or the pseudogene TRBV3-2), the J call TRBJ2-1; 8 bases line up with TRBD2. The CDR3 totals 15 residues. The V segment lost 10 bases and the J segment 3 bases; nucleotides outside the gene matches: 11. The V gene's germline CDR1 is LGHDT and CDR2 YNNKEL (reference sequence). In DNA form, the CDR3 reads TGTGCCACCACGGGCCGGGAGGGGCTCTACAATGAGCAGTTCTTC. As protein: CATTGREGLYNEQFF.

The CDR3 loop reads CASSLDRASEKLFF. In DNA form, the CDR3 reads TGTGCCAGCAGCCTGGACAGGGCGTCTGAAAAACTGTTTTTT. The rearrangement links TRBV7-9 to TRBJ1-4, with 8 bases aligning to TRBD1. V dropped 5 bases and J dropped 7; count of bases not matched to a gene: 6. The germline V gene encodes CDR1 SEHNR and CDR2 FQNEAQ (reference sequence). The CDR3 is made up of 14 amino acids.

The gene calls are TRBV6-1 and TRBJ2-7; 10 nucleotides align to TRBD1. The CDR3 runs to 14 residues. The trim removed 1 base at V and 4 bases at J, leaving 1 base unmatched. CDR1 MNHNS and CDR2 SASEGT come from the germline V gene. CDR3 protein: CASSEGDRGYEQYF. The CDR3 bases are TGTGCCAGCAGTGAAGGGGACAGGGGTTACGAGCAGTACTTC.

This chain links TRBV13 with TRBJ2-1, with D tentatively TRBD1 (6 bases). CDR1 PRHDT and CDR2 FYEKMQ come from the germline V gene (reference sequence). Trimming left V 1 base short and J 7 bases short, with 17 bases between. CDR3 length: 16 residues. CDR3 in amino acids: CASSLAANNRANEQFF. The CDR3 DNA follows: TGTGCCAGCAGCTTAGCGGCAAATAACAGGGCGAATGAGCAGTTCTTC.

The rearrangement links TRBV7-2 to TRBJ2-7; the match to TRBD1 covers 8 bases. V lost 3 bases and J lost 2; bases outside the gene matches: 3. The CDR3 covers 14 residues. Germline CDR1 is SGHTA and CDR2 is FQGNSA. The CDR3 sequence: CASSFTGGPYEQYF. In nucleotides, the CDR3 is TGTGCCAGCAGCTTCACAGGGGGGCCCTACGAGCAGTACTTC.

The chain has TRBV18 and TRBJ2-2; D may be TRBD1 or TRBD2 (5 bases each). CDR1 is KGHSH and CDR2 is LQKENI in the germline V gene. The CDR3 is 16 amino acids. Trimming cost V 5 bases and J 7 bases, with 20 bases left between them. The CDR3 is CASSRMVGPRGGELFF. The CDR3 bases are TGTGCCAGCTCAAGGATGGTTGGACCGAGGGGCGGGGAGCTGTTTTTT.

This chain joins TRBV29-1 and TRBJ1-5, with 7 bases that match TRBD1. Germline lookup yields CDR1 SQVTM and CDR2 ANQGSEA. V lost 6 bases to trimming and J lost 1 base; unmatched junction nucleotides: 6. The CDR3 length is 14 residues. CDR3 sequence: CSVSTGQSNQPQHF. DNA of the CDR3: TGCAGCGTGTCTACGGGACAGAGCAATCAGCCCCAGCATTTT. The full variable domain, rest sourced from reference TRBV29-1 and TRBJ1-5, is SAVISQKPSRDICQRGTSLTIQCQVDSQVTMMFWYRQQPGQSLTLIATANQGSEATYESGFVIDKFPISRPNLTFSTLTVSNMSPEDSSIYLCSVSTGQSNQPQHFGDGTRLSIL.

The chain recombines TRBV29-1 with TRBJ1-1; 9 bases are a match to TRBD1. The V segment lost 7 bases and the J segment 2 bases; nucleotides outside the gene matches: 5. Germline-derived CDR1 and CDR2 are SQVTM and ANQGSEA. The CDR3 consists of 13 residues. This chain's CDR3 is CSAKGQGNTEAFF. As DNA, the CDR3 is TGCAGCGCTAAGGGACAGGGAAACACTGAAGCTTTCTTT.

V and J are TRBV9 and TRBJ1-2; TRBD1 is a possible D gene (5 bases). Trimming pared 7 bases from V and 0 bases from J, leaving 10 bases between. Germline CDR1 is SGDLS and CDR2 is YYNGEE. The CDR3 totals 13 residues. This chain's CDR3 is CASGALANYGYTF. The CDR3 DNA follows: TGTGCCAGCGGGGCCTTAGCTAACTATGGCTACACCTTC. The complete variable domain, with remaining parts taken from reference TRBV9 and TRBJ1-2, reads DSGVTQTPKHLITATGQRVTLRCSPRSGDLSVYWYQQSLDQGLQFLIQYYNGEERAKGNILERFSAQQFPDLHSELNLSSLELGDSALYFCASGALANYGYTFGSGTRLTVV.

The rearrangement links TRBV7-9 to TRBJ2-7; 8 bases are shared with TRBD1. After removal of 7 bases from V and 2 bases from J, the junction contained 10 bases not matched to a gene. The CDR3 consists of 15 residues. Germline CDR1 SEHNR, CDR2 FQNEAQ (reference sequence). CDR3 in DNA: TGTGCCAGCAACGGAGGGGCAGGGGGCACCTACGAGCAGTACTTC. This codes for CASNGGAGGTYEQYF.

The CDR3 DNA reads as TGCGCCAGCAGCCAAGATGGGGCGGGAGGGCCTTACGAGCAGTACTTC. Translated: CASSQDGAGGPYEQYF. The chain employs TRBV4-3 and TRBJ2-7; 9 bases are a match to TRBD2. CDR3 length: 16 residues. Germline V CDR1 and CDR2: LGHNA, YSLEER. V shed 0 bases, J shed 4 bases, and the junction held 7 bases outside the gene matches.

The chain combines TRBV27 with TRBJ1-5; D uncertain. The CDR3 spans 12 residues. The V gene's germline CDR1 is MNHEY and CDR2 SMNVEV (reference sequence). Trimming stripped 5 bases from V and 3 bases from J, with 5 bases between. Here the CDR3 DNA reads TGTGCCAGCAGTACGTTCAATCAGCCCCAGCATTTT. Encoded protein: CASSTFNQPQHF.

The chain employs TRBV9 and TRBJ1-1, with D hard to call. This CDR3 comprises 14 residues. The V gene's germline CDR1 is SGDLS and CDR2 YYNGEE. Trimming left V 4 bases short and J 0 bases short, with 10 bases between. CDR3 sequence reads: CASSPEGLNTEAFF. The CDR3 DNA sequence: TGTGCCAGCAGCCCGGAAGGGTTGAACACTGAAGCTTTCTTT.

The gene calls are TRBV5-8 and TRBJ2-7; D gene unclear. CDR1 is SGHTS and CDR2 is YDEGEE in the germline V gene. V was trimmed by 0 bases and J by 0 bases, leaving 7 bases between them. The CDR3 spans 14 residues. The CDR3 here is CASSLGADSYEQYF. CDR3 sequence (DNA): TGTGCCAGCAGCTTGGGGGCAGACTCCTACGAGCAGTACTTC.

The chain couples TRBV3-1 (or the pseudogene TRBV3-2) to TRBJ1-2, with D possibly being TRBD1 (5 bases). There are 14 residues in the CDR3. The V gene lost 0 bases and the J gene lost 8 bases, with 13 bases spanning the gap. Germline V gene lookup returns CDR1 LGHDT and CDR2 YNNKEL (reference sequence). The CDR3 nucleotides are TGTGCCAGCAGCCAAGAGGCAGGGAGGAAAGGCTACACCTTC. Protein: CASSQEAGRKGYTF.

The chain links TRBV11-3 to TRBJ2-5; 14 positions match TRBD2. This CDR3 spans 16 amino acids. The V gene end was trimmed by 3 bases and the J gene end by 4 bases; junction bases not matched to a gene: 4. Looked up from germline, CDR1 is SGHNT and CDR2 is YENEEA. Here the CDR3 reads CASSLGLAGVGETQYF. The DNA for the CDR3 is TGTGCCAGCAGCTTGGGACTAGCGGGAGTAGGAGAGACCCAGTACTTC.

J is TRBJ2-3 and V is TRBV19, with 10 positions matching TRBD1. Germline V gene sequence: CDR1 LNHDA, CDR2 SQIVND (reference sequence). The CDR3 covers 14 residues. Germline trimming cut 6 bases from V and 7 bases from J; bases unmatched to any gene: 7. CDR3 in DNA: TGTGCCAGTAGCGCGACAGGGGGCACGAATACGCAGTATTTT. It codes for CASSATGGTNTQYF.